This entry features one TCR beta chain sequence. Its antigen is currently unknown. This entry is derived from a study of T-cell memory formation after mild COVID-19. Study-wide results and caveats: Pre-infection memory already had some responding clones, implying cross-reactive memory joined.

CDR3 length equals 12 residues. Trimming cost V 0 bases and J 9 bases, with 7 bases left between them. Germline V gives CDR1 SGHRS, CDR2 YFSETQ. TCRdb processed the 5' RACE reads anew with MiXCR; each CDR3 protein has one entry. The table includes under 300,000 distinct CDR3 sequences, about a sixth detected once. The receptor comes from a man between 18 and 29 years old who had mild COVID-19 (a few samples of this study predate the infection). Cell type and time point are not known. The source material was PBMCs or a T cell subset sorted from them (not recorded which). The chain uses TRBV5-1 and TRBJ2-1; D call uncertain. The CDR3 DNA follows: TGCGCCAGCAGCTTGGACCCAGGTGAGCAGTTCTTC. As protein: CASSLDPGEQFF.